The 27 T cell receptor beta chains listed next were all sequenced from one sample in a study of blood T cell repertoires in COVID-19. Clones were sequenced by immunoSEQ multiplex PCR, and TCRdb holds only the in-frame ones, with some missing. This sample has some 180,000 clones, with roughly 91% found just once. The sample taken for sequencing was peripheral blood. The receptors were sampled from a man between 35 and 55 years old with active or convalescent COVID-19.

V usage is TRBV15 and J usage is TRBJ1-1; D not certain. Deletions cut 2 bases from V and 3 bases from J, with 7 bases between. Germline V lookup: CDR1 LNHNV, CDR2 YYDKDF (reference sequence). The length of the CDR3 is 13 residues. CDR3 in amino acids: CATSRHEDTEAFF. The CDR3 DNA follows: TGTGCCACCAGCAGACACGAGGACACTGAAGCTTTCTTT.

The V and J genes are TRBV11-2 and TRBJ1-2; D might be TRBD1 (6 bases). Trimming took off 2 bases at V and 4 bases at J, with 11 bases between the two ends. Per the germline V gene, CDR1 is SGHAT and CDR2 is FQNNGV. CDR3 length: 14 amino acids. The CDR3 nucleotides are TGTGCCAGCAGCTTAACCGACAGGTCCTATGGCTACACCTTC. Translation gives CASSLTDRSYGYTF.

The V and J genes are TRBV7-8 and TRBJ2-1; maybe TRBD2 (6 bases). This CDR3 spans 15 amino acids. V lost 5 bases and J lost 7, with 18 bases in between. The germline gives CDR1 SGHVS, CDR2 FQNEAQ. This CDR3 is CASSRGTSQLNEQFF. The CDR3 region has the DNA TGTGCCAGCAGCCGTGGGACTTCCCAACTTAATGAGCAGTTCTTC.

The chain couples TRBV6-5 to TRBJ1-5; weak D call: TRBD1 (5 bases). V gave up 8 bases and J gave up 0 bases, with 14 bases separating them. The CDR3 extends over 15 amino acids. The germline V gene encodes CDR1 MNHEY and CDR2 SVGAGI. Written as DNA, the CDR3 is TGTGCCAGCCATCAGGGTCGGAATAGCAATCAGCCCCAGCATTTT. It codes for CASHQGRNSNQPQHF.

This clone was seen ten or more times. The rearrangement links TRBV27 to TRBJ2-7; no firm D call. Per the germline V gene, CDR1 is MNHEY and CDR2 is SMNVEV (reference sequence). The V gene lost 0 bases and the J gene lost 2 bases, with 8 bases spanning the gap. This CDR3 region has 14 residues. The CDR3 DNA follows: TGTGCCAGCAGTTTATCGGCCGTTCCCTACGAGCAGTACTTC. Its protein product is CASSLSAVPYEQYF.

The rearrangement links TRBV5-1 to TRBJ2-1; D perhaps matches TRBD1 (8 bases). V was shortened by 7 bases and J by 2 bases, with 25 bases between the two germline ends. This CDR3 is 18 amino acids long. Per the germline V gene, CDR1 is SGHRS and CDR2 is YFSETQ. The CDR3 spells CASSGGTGREKTYNEQFF. The CDR3 DNA reads TGCGCCAGCTCCGGGGGGACAGGTCGAGAAAAAACCTACAATGAGCAGTTCTTC.

The V and J genes are TRBV7-2 and TRBJ1-2, with D possibly TRBD1 on 5 matching bases. Germline values: CDR1 SGHTA, CDR2 FQGNSA. CDR3 length equals 13 residues. V lost 3 bases and J lost 2, with 7 bases in between. The DNA of the CDR3 is TGTGCCAGCAGCTTGGGGCAAAACTATGGCTACACCTTC. Amino acid sequence: CASSLGQNYGYTF.

The chain recombines TRBV6-2 or TRBV6-3 with TRBJ1-5; 7 bases are a match to TRBD1. This CDR3 has 15 residues. CDR1 is MNHEY and CDR2 is SVGEGT in the germline V gene. V trimming: 6 bases; J trimming: 6 bases; junction bases outside the gene matches: 11. CDR3 in DNA: TGTGCCAGCAGCCCTTTCACAGGGGCTGGTCAGCCCCAGCATTTT. Translated, it gives CASSPFTGAGQPQHF.

V gene TRBV11-2 combines with J gene TRBJ2-1; tentative D call: TRBD2 (5 bases). Trimming pared 0 bases from V and 3 bases from J, leaving 9 bases between. Germline V CDR1 and CDR2: SGHAT, FQNNGV. This CDR3 has 15 residues. This CDR3 is CASSLDSGDYNEQFF. The CDR3 region has the DNA TGTGCCAGCAGCTTAGACTCCGGGGACTACAATGAGCAGTTCTTC.

The V call is TRBV2, the J call TRBJ1-2, with 9 nucleotides matching TRBD1. Germline V gene lookup returns CDR1 SNHLY and CDR2 FYNNEI. The junction had 6 bases not matched to a gene; V was cut back by 4 bases and J by 6 bases. The CDR3 is 14 residues long. CDR3 DNA sequence: TGTGCCAGCAGTGCACAGGGGGCGCAGGATGGCTACACCTTC. Translation gives CASSAQGAQDGYTF. The whole variable domain, filled in from reference TRBV2 and TRBJ1-2, reads EPEVTQTPSHQVTQMGQEVILRCVPISNHLYFYWYRQILGQKVEFLVSFYNNEISEKSEIFDDQFSVERPDGSNFTLKIRSTKLEDSAMYFCASSAQGAQDGYTFGSGTRLTVV.

This chain uses TRBV7-3 with TRBJ2-2, with 9 bases identical to TRBD1. This CDR3 is 16 amino acids long. Germline CDR1 and CDR2: SGHTA and FQGTGA. The junction had 8 bases not matched to a gene; V was cut back by 3 bases and J by 6 bases. The CDR3 region has the DNA TGTGCCAGCAGCTTCCTTCCGGGACAGGGACCCGGGGAGCTGTTTTTT. Its translation is CASSFLPGQGPGELFF.

CDR3 residues: CASSPPQGAGANVLTF. CDR3 sequence (DNA): TGTGCCAGCAGCCCACCTCAGGGGGCTGGGGCCAACGTCCTGACTTTC. The chain uses TRBV5-4 and TRBJ2-6; 7 bases line up with TRBD1. There are 16 residues in the CDR3. Germline CDR1 SGHNT, CDR2 YYREEE (reference sequence). J gave up 2 bases and V 4 bases, and 6 bases lay outside the gene matches.

A single count supports this clone. The chain joins TRBV11-2 to TRBJ2-7; 8 bases are a match to TRBD2. The junction had 5 bases not matched to a gene; V was cut back by 4 bases and J by 9 bases. The CDR3 covers 12 residues. Germline values: CDR1 SGHAT, CDR2 FQNNGV. DNA for the CDR3: TGTGCCAGCAGCTCGGGAGGGGTAGGGCAGTACTTC. Translation gives CASSSGGVGQYF.

The chain joins TRBV4-2 to TRBJ2-3, with D tentatively TRBD2 (6 bases). The V gene lost 0 bases and the J gene lost 6 bases, with 7 bases spanning the gap. In germline, CDR1 is LGHNA, CDR2 YNFKEQ. This CDR3 comprises 13 residues. CDR3 sequence (DNA): TGTGCCAGCAGCCAAGATCGGGGGGATACGCAGTATTTT. This codes for CASSQDRGDTQYF.

The rearrangement links TRBV7-2 to TRBJ2-6, with a possible D match to TRBD2 (5 bases). This CDR3 region has 19 residues. With 3 bases removed from V and 2 bases from J, the gap between germline ends came to 20 bases. The germline gives CDR1 SGHTA, CDR2 FQGNSA. For the CDR3, the DNA is TGTGCCAGCAGCTTTTCGGCATCGTCGACGGGGACTGGGGCCAACGTCCTGACTTTC. This encodes CASSFSASSTGTGANVLTF. Looking up the rest from reference TRBV7-2 and TRBJ2-6 gives the full variable domain: GAGVSQSPSNKVTEKGKDVELRCDPISGHTALYWYRQSLGQGLEFLIYFQGNSAPDKSGLPSDRFSAERTGGSVSTLTIQRTQQEDSAVYLCASSFSASSTGTGANVLTFGAGSRLTVL.

The chain links TRBV11-2 to TRBJ2-1; 14 bases map to TRBD2. CDR3 length: 15 residues. Germline assignment: CDR1 SGHAT and CDR2 FQNNGV. V shed 1 base, J shed 7 bases, and the junction held 0 bases outside the gene matches. The DNA of the CDR3 is TGTGCCAGCAGCTTAGGGACTAGCGGGGGGAATGAGCAGTTCTTC. This encodes CASSLGTSGGNEQFF.

The chain recombines TRBV7-2 with TRBJ1-3; weak D call: TRBD1 (5 bases). V shed 5 bases and J shed 4 bases, with 12 bases lying between them. There are 14 residues in the CDR3. Germline assignment: CDR1 SGHTA and CDR2 FQGNSA. CDR3 sequence (DNA): TGTGCCAGCAGCGCAGGGTCATGGGGAAACACCATATATTTT. The encoded protein is CASSAGSWGNTIYF.

The chain is built from TRBV9 and TRBJ2-7; 9 bases line up with TRBD1. The germline gives CDR1 SGDLS, CDR2 YYNGEE. Germline trimming cut 1 base from V and 6 bases from J; bases unmatched to any gene: 8. This CDR3 has 15 residues. CDR3 bases: TGTGCCAGCAGCGTACAGGGACAGGGTACGGTCGAGCAGTACTTC. Its translation: CASSVQGQGTVEQYF. The whole variable domain, filled in from reference TRBV9 and TRBJ2-7, reads DSGVTQTPKHLITATGQRVTLRCSPRSGDLSVYWYQQSLDQGLQFLIQYYNGEERAKGNILERFSAQQFPDLHSELNLSSLELGDSALYFCASSVQGQGTVEQYFGPGTRLTVT.

This chain uses TRBV7-2 with TRBJ1-1; no clear D. CDR3 size: 13 residues. Germline V lookup: CDR1 SGHTA, CDR2 FQGNSA. Trimming took off 1 base at V and 0 bases at J, with 3 bases between the two ends. In DNA, the CDR3 is TGTGCCAGCAGCTTAGACATGAACACTGAAGCTTTCTTT. Translated: CASSLDMNTEAFF.

J is TRBJ1-5 and V is TRBV30, with a weak D call TRBD1 (5 bases). Trimming removed 2 bases at V and 6 bases at J, with 20 bases between. The CDR3 contains 16 residues. Germline assignment: CDR1 GTSNPN and CDR2 SVGIG (reference sequence). The CDR3 protein is CAWSNRYRAGPQPQHF. The DNA for the CDR3 is TGTGCCTGGAGTAACCGTTACCGGGCAGGGCCTCAGCCCCAGCATTTT.

The rearrangement joins TRBV28 to TRBJ1-5; 8 positions agree with TRBD1. V shed 6 bases, J shed 10 bases, and the junction held 2 bases outside the gene matches. CDR1 is MDHEN and CDR2 is SYDVKM in the germline V gene. There are 11 residues in the CDR3. The CDR3 nucleotides read TGTGCCAGCAGGGACAGGGACCCCCAGCATTTT. Encoded protein: CASRDRDPQHF.

The chain links TRBV20-1 to TRBJ1-4, with a tentative D call TRBD1 (6 bases). The CDR3 loop spans 15 amino acids. Looked up from germline, CDR1 is DFQATT and CDR2 is SNEGSKA (reference sequence). Trimming pared 3 bases from V and 5 bases from J, leaving 16 bases between. The CDR3 spells CSASPRQDVNEKLFF. The CDR3 DNA reads as TGCAGTGCTAGTCCCCGACAGGACGTAAATGAAAAACTGTTTTTT.

The chain uses TRBV28 and TRBJ2-3; possible D gene TRBD2, 5 bases. The germline CDR1 and CDR2 sequences are MDHEN and SYDVKM. V dropped 6 bases and J dropped 0 bases, with 22 bases sitting between them. This CDR3 region has 18 residues. CDR3 sequence: CASSIVGFAGTSTDTQYF. CDR3 nucleotide sequence: TGTGCCAGCAGCATTGTAGGGTTCGCGGGTACTAGCACAGATACGCAGTATTTT. Looking up the rest from reference TRBV28 and TRBJ2-3 gives the full variable domain: DVKVTQSSRYLVKRTGEKVFLECVQDMDHENMFWYRQDPGLGLRLIYFSYDVKMKEKGDIPEGYSVSREKKERFSLILESASTNQTSMYLCASSIVGFAGTSTDTQYFGPGTRLTVL.

The J gene is TRBJ2-3, the V gene TRBV5-6; D not resolved. Germline CDR1 and CDR2: SGHDT and YYEEEE. V was shortened by 2 bases and J by 6 bases, with 7 bases between the two germline ends. The CDR3 totals 12 residues. The CDR3 DNA reads TGTGCCAGCAGCTTCAGGTTTGATACGCAGTATTTT. This encodes CASSFRFDTQYF.

The chain has TRBV15 and TRBJ1-2; a weak D match, TRBD1 (5 bases). CDR3 length: 16 amino acids. Germline CDR1 is LNHNV and CDR2 is YYDKDF (reference sequence). The ends were cut back, 0 bases at V and 7 bases at J, with 18 bases in the middle. CDR3 coding DNA: TGTGCCACCAGCAGAGATCTAGTCGGATCTAGGGGTGGCTACACCTTC. Its protein is CATSRDLVGSRGGYTF.

V gene TRBV6-5 combines with J gene TRBJ1-5; TRBD1 agrees at 7 bases. The CDR3 consists of 15 residues. The V and J ends lost 2 bases and 2 bases, in that order; junction bases with no gene match: 3. The germline V gene has CDR1 MNHEY and CDR2 SVGAGI. The CDR3 loop is CASSYDRAGNQPQHF. The CDR3 region has the DNA TGTGCCAGCAGTTACGACAGGGCGGGCAATCAGCCCCAGCATTTT.

The chain joins TRBV10-3 to TRBJ2-5; D may be TRBD2 (5 bases). Germline CDR1 and CDR2: ENHRY and SYGVKD. This CDR3 has 14 residues. Trimming took off 8 bases at V and 4 bases at J, with 17 bases between the two ends. The CDR3 sequence is CAIGPAGFAETQYF. DNA for the CDR3: TGTGCCATCGGCCCCGCGGGTTTTGCAGAGACCCAGTACTTC.